The clone carrying this T cell receptor beta chain appeared many times. This sample is part of a study of spatial heterogeneity in lung cancer. The germline CDR1 and CDR2 sequences are SGHTA and FQGNSA. The CDR3 runs to 15 residues. After removal of 1 base from V and 4 bases from J, the junction contained 3 bases not matched to a gene. Regarding time point: sample taken at primary tumor resection. Unsorted whole RNA from tumor, nontumor lung or frozen PBMC underwent sequencing. The donor population consisted of approximately 70 patients with untreated, early-stage non-small cell lung cancer. TCR cDNA molecules each carried a unique molecular identifier. Each CDR3 protein is one row after TCRdb ran MiXCR on the 5' RACE reads. This table holds around 7,200 distinct CDR3 sequences, 5.4% found once.

The sequences come from normal lung tissue next to the tumor, collected at surgery. The clonotype comes from a female donor with early-stage non-small cell lung cancer. V and J are TRBV7-2 and TRBJ2-5; 10 nucleotides align to TRBD1. CDR3 residues: CASSLGGQGTETQYF. CDR3 in DNA: TGTGCCAGCAGCTTAGGGGGACAGGGGACAGAGACCCAGTACTTC.